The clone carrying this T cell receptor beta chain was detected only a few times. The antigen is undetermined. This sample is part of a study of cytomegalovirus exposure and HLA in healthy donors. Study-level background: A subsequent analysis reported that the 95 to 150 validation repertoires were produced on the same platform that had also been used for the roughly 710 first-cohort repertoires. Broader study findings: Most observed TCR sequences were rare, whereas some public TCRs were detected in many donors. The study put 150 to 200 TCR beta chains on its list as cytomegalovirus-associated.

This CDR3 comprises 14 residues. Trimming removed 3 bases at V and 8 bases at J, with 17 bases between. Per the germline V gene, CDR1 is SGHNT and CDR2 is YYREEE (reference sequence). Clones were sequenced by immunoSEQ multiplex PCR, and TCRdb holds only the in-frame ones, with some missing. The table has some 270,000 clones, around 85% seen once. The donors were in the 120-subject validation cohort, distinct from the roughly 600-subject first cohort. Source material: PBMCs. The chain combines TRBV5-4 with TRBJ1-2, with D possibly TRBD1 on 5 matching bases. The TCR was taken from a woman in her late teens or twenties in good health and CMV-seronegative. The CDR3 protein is CASSYGGSGGGYTF. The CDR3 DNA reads TGTGCCAGCAGCTACGGGGGAAGTGGTGGCGGCTACACCTTC. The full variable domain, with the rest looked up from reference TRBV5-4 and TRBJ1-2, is ETGVTQSPTHLIKTRGQQVTLRCSSQSGHNTVSWYQQALGQGPQFIFQYYREEENGRGNFPPRFSGLQFPNYSSELNVNALELDDSALYLCASSYGGSGGGYTFGSGTRLTVV.